This T cell receptor beta chain was profiled in a study of a mutant IDH1 vaccine in newly diagnosed glioma. TCRdb keeps only in-frame clones here, not all; method: immunoSEQ multiplex PCR. The repertoire holds tens of thousands of clones, with about 74% as singletons. Time point noted: baseline, week 1 (first vaccination visit). Treatment noted: pre-vaccination baseline after standard-of-care therapy. Germline loops: CDR1 SGDLS, CDR2 YYNGEE. Trimming stripped 4 bases from V and 7 bases from J, with 8 bases between. The CDR3 consists of 12 residues. The source is a woman aged 40 to 55 with glioma. Material: PBMCs, obtained from a glioma patient treated with radiotherapy, temozolomide or both. V usage is TRBV9 and J usage is TRBJ2-2; the D is unclear. For the CDR3, the DNA is TGTGCCAGCAGCCCCCGTGGCGGGGAGCTGTTTTTT. Translating gives CASSPRGGELFF.